This is a list of T cell receptor beta chains from one sample in a study of blood T cell repertoires in COVID-19. The table came from immunoSEQ multiplex PCR; TCRdb's copy has only in-frame clones and leaves some out. The sample consists of roughly 230,000 clones, 75% to 90% of them appearing once. The sequencing input was peripheral blood. The receptors stem from a man in his forties or fifties with acute or convalescent COVID-19. Each CDR3 is given with its conserved first and last residue. The order of the fields is V gene, CDR3 length, J gene, D gene, clone size, CDR3 protein, CDR3 DNA. The D gene is left open where the match is weak. Clone size is given for some rows only: seen once, a few or many times, or a class if the clone is expanded.

>TRBV5-5|15|TRBJ1-1|TRBD1|.
CASSSSQGLRTEAFF
TGTGCCAGCAGCTCCTCACAGGGGTTGCGCACTGAAGCTTTCTTT
>TRBV4-1|13|TRBJ1-1|.|.
CASSQFTTERAFF
TGCGCCAGCAGCCAATTCACGACAGAACGGGCTTTCTTT
>TRBV7-3|14|TRBJ2-2|.|.
CAIEGDPNTGELFF
TGTGCCATAGAGGGGGATCCGAACACCGGGGAGCTGTTTTTT
>TRBV4-3|15|TRBJ2-3|.|.
CASSQDGQFTDTQYF
TGCGCCAGCAGCCAAGATGGACAGTTCACAGATACGCAGTATTTT
>TRBV6-6|16|TRBJ1-3|.|once
CASTQTQVLSGNTIYF
TGTGCCAGCACCCAAACGCAGGTCCTCTCTGGAAACACCATATATTTT
>TRBV10-3|17|TRBJ2-1|.|.
CAISESRVGTPRNEQFF
TGTGCCATCAGTGAGTCGAGGGTGGGAACCCCCCGGAATGAGCAGTTCTTC
>TRBV19|18|TRBJ2-3|TRBD2|.
CASSGGTSGTPSTDTQYF
TGTGCCAGTAGTGGGGGGACTAGCGGGACCCCTAGCACAGATACGCAGTATTTT
>TRBV7-9|11|TRBJ1-1|.|.
CASSGGTVAFF
TGTGCCAGCAGCGGGGGGACCGTGGCTTTCTTT
>TRBV30|14|TRBJ2-3|TRBD2|.
CAWSVGTITDTQYF
TGTGCCTGGAGTGTCGGGACTATTACAGATACGCAGTATTTT
>TRBV19|13|TRBJ1-2|TRBD1|many
CASFDRVNYGYTF
TGTGCCAGCTTCGACAGGGTTAACTATGGCTACACCTTC
>TRBV18|15|TRBJ1-1|.|.
CASSSADSMNTEAFF
TGTGCCAGCTCATCAGCGGACAGTATGAACACTGAAGCTTTCTTT
>TRBV27|13|TRBJ1-2|.|.
CASSPDPSGGYTF
TGTGCCAGCAGTCCCGACCCCTCGGGGGGCTACACCTTC
>TRBV29-1|12|TRBJ1-1|TRBD1|.
CSAGTERLEAFF
TGCAGCGCCGGGACAGAGCGGCTTGAAGCTTTCTTT
>TRBV5-1|15|TRBJ2-2|TRBD1|.
CASSLNGQGTGELFF
TGCGCCAGCAGCTTGAATGGACAGGGGACCGGGGAGCTGTTTTTT
>TRBV5-4|13|TRBJ2-7|.|.
CASSVDTTYEQYF
TGTGCCAGCAGCGTCGACACAACTTACGAGCAGTACTTC
>TRBV3-1/TRBV3-2|13|TRBJ2-7|.|.
CASSQAGVGEQYF
TGTGCCAGCAGCCAAGCAGGGGTAGGCGAGCAGTACTTC
>TRBV15|16|TRBJ2-1|.|.
CATSRGKGEGQNEQFF
TGTGCCACCAGCAGAGGGAAGGGGGAGGGCCAGAATGAGCAGTTCTTC
>TRBV27|16|TRBJ2-1|TRBD1|.
CASSLFGTGGYNEQFF
TGTGCCAGCAGTTTATTTGGGACAGGGGGCTACAATGAGCAGTTCTTC
>TRBV19|14|TRBJ1-2|TRBD1|.
CASSGPGQGYGYTF
TGTGCCAGTAGTGGCCCGGGACAGGGATATGGCTACACCTTC
>TRBV7-8|16|TRBJ1-1|.|.
CASSLGAGTMNTEAFF
TGTGCCAGCAGCTTAGGGGCAGGGACTATGAACACTGAAGCTTTCTTT
>TRBV6-5|14|TRBJ2-7|TRBD1|.
CASYAGQGDYEQYF
TGTGCCAGTTACGCGGGACAGGGGGACTACGAGCAGTACTTC
>TRBV10-3|15|TRBJ1-6|TRBD1|.
CAISESTGEHSPLHF
TGTGCCATCAGTGAGTCGACAGGGGAGCATTCACCCCTCCACTTT
>TRBV19|14|TRBJ2-1|.|.
CASKGHQNHNEQFF
TGTGCCAGTAAGGGACACCAGAACCACAATGAGCAGTTCTTC
>TRBV3-1/TRBV3-2|13|TRBJ2-7|.|.
CASSQDRRGSEYF
TGTGCCAGCAGCCAAGATCGAAGAGGGAGCGAGTACTTC
>TRBV29-1|13|TRBJ2-1|TRBD2|.
CSVGGLADNEQFF
TGCAGCGTCGGTGGACTAGCGGACAATGAGCAGTTCTTC
>TRBV7-3|14|TRBJ2-2|.|.
CASSSSAVTGELFF
TGTGCCAGCAGCTCTAGTGCGGTCACCGGGGAGCTGTTTTTT
>TRBV29-1|12|TRBJ1-2|.|once
CSVEGQGLSYTF
TGCAGCGTTGAAGGGCAGGGGCTGAGCTACACCTTC
>TRBV5-4|16|TRBJ2-5|TRBD1|.
CASSLGGTGRFETQYF
TGTGCCAGCAGCTTAGGGGGGACAGGGAGGTTTGAGACCCAGTACTTC
>TRBV5-1|16|TRBJ2-5|TRBD2|few
CASSLVVAGYQETQYF
TGCGCCAGCAGCTTGGTTGTAGCGGGGTACCAAGAGACCCAGTACTTC
>TRBV3-1/TRBV3-2|13|TRBJ2-1|TRBD2|.
CASSPGLVNEQFF
TGTGCCAGCAGCCCCGGACTAGTTAATGAGCAGTTCTTC
>TRBV2|15|TRBJ2-1|TRBD1|few
CASSLRDRGYNEQFF
TGTGCCAGCAGCCTTCGAGACAGGGGCTACAATGAGCAGTTCTTC
>TRBV2|13|TRBJ1-2|.|.
CASRAGANYGYTF
TGTGCCAGCAGGGCAGGGGCCAACTATGGCTACACCTTC
>TRBV14|16|TRBJ1-1|.|once
CASSHTRMVPDTEAFF
TGTGCCAGCAGCCATACCAGGATGGTACCAGACACTGAAGCTTTCTTT
>TRBV27|14|TRBJ2-7|.|.
CASSLSTGRGEQYF
TGTGCCAGCAGTTTATCGACAGGGCGGGGCGAGCAGTACTTC
>TRBV10-3|12|TRBJ2-1|TRBD1|.
CAISGTGREQFF
TGTGCCATCAGTGGGACAGGCCGGGAGCAGTTCTTC
>TRBV10-3|15|TRBJ1-6|.|.
CAITNSGVENSPLHF
TGTGCCATCACCAACTCAGGGGTGGAGAATTCACCCCTCCACTTT
>TRBV28|14|TRBJ1-1|TRBD1|.
CASSLFGQGDWAFF
TGTGCCAGCAGTCTGTTTGGACAGGGTGATTGGGCTTTCTTT
>TRBV19|14|TRBJ2-2|.|few
CASSGGGMTGELFF
TGTGCCAGTAGTGGAGGGGGCATGACCGGGGAGCTGTTTTTT
>TRBV5-6|16|TRBJ1-1|TRBD1|.
CASSGWDRVSVTEAFF
TGTGCCAGCAGCGGATGGGACAGGGTGTCTGTAACTGAAGCTTTCTTT
>TRBV5-6|14|TRBJ1-6|.|.
CASSLVQNNSPLHF
TGTGCCAGCAGCTTGGTTCAGAATAATTCACCCCTCCACTTT
>TRBV13|15|TRBJ2-7|TRBD2|few
CASSLRGRFSYEQYF
TGTGCCAGCAGCTTACGCGGGAGATTCTCCTACGAGCAGTACTTC
>TRBV7-9|15|TRBJ1-6|TRBD1|.
CASSSGTGGNSPLHF
TGTGCCAGCAGCTCCGGGACAGGGGGTAATTCACCCCTCCACTTT
>TRBV6-5|16|TRBJ1-1|.|.
CASSYLQGRGNTEAFF
TGTGCCAGCAGTTACTTACAGGGTAGGGGGAACACTGAAGCTTTCTTT
>TRBV18|14|TRBJ1-2|.|.
CASSRTEQGYGYTF
TGTGCCAGCTCTAGGACAGAGCAGGGGTATGGCTACACCTTC
>TRBV15|11|TRBJ2-1|.|.
CATSNQDEQFF
TGTGCCACCTCTAATCAGGATGAGCAGTTCTTC
>TRBV19|15|TRBJ1-4|TRBD1|.
CASSITTGTYEKLFF
TGTGCCAGTAGTATAACGACAGGGACCTATGAAAAACTGTTTTTT
>TRBV4-2|15|TRBJ1-1|.|.
CASSQVQGPNTEAFF
TGTGCCAGCAGCCAAGTTCAGGGCCCGAACACTGAAGCTTTCTTT
>TRBV19|14|TRBJ2-7|TRBD1|.
CASSIAGTAYEQYF
TGTGCCAGTAGTATAGCTGGGACAGCCTACGAGCAGTACTTC